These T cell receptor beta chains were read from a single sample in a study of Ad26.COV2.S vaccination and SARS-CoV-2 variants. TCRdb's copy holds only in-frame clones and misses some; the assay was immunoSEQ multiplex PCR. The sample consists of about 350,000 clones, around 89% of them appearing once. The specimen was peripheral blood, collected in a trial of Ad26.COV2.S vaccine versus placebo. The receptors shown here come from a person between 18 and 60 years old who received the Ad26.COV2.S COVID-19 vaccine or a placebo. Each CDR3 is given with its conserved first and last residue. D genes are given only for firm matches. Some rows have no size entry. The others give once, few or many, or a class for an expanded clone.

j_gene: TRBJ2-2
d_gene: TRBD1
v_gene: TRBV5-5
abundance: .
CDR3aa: CASSRMDDRDTGELFF
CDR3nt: TGTGCCAGCAGCCGGATGGACGACAGGGACACCGGGGAGCTGTTTTTT

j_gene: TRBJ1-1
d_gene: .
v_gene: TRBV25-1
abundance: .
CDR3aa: CASSEDWDTEAFF
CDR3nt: TGTGCCAGCAGTGAAGATTGGGACACTGAAGCTTTCTTT

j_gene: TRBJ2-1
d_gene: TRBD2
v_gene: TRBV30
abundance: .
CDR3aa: CAWSKGLAGGSSYNEQFF
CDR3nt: TGTGCCTGGAGTAAGGGACTAGCGGGTGGGAGCTCCTACAATGAGCAGTTCTTC

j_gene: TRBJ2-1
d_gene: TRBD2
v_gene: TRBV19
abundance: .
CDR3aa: CASSSSGRASYNEQFF
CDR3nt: TGTGCCAGTAGTTCTAGCGGGAGGGCCTCCTACAATGAGCAGTTCTTC

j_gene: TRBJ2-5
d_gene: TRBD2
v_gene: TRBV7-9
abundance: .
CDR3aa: CASSLSGGAKETQYF
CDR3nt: TGTGCCAGCAGCCTTAGCGGGGGGGCAAAGGAGACCCAGTACTTC

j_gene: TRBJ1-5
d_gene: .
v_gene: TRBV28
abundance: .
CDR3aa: CASSSPRADYSNQPQHF
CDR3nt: TGTGCCAGCAGTTCCCCCAGGGCCGATTATAGCAATCAGCCCCAGCATTTT

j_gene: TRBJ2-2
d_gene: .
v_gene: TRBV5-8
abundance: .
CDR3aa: CASSLGTANTGELFF
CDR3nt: TGTGCCAGCAGCTTGGGCACCGCGAACACCGGGGAGCTGTTTTTT

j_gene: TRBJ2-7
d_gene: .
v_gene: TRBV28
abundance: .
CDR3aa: CASSSEGEGVYEQYF
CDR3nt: TGTGCCAGCAGTTCCGAGGGGGAAGGGGTATACGAGCAGTACTTC

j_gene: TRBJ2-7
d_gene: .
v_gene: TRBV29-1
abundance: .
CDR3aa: CSVEVRARAAYEQYF
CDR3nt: TGCAGCGTTGAGGTCCGGGCTAGGGCCGCCTACGAGCAGTACTTC

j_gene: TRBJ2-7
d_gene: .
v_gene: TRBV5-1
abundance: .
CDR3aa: CASSLDVGGVSYEQYF
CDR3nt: TGCGCCAGCAGCTTGGATGTTGGGGGAGTCTCCTACGAGCAGTACTTC

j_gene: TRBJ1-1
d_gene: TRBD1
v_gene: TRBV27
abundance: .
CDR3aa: CASSRDRESAAFF
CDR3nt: TGTGCCAGCAGTAGGGACAGGGAATCAGCAGCTTTCTTT

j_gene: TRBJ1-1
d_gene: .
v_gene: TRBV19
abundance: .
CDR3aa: CASSTPRTANTEAFF
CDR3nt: TGTGCCAGTAGTACCCCGCGGACAGCGAACACTGAAGCTTTCTTT

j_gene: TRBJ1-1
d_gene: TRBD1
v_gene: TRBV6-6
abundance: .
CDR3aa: CASSRRTGISEAFF
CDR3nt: TGTGCCAGCAGTCGACGGACAGGGATCTCTGAAGCTTTCTTT

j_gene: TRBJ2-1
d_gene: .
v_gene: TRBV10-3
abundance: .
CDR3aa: CAISGDRYNEQFF
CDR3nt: TGTGCCATCAGTGGCGACAGATACAATGAGCAGTTCTTC

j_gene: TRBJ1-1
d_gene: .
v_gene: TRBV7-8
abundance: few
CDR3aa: CASTRRGRAFF
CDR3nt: TGTGCCAGCACCCGGCGGGGGAGGGCTTTCTTT